The clone carrying this T cell receptor (beta chain) was counted between two and nine times. In the PCR, 60 Vbeta and 13 Jbeta primers were used. The method was immunoSEQ multiplex PCR; TCRdb's version includes in-frame clones alone and lacks a portion of them. The sample has about 160,000 clones; around 80% are singletons. These data belong to a study of cytomegalovirus exposure and HLA in healthy donors. The CDR3 contains 14 residues. Germline V gene data show CDR1 as SGHAT and CDR2 as FQNNGV. This rearrangement joins TRBV11-2 to TRBJ2-5; D remains unclear. The J call is in doubt because the DNA end fits TRBJ2-7 better. The sequencing input was PBMCs. This receptor was taken from a male donor in good health and CMV-seropositive. The DNA for the CDR3 is TGTGCCAGCAGCTTAGGTCTACTTTTATACGAGCAGTACTTC. As protein: CASSLGLLLYEQYF.